One T cell receptor (beta chain) is described in this entry. Recovered status applied to Cohort 3 donors who had two consecutive negative PCRs. It also applied to those with clearance or with symptom resolution. CDR3 size: 14 residues. Germline V lookup: CDR1 MNHEY, CDR2 SVGAGI. V was trimmed by 8 bases and J by 2 bases, leaving 12 bases between them. This sample is drawn from a study of blood T cell repertoires in COVID-19. TCRdb's table, derived via immunoSEQ multiplex PCR, lists solely in-frame clones and lacks some. The sample holds fewer than 250,000 clones, 80% to 85% seen once. V usage is TRBV6-5 and J usage is TRBJ1-4; D unresolved. The source material was PBMCs or T cells enriched from blood (not recorded which). This TCR derives from a woman aged 40 to 50 who had recovered from COVID-19. The CDR3 bases are TGTGCCAGCTCCTCCCCCGGTACTAATGAAAAACTGTTTTTT. Its protein is CASSSPGTNEKLFF.